These 5 T cell receptor beta chains were all obtained from the same sample, sequenced in a study of response to subunit inactivated influenza vaccine. TCRdb itself ran the RT-PCR reads through MiXCR, one entry per CDR3 protein. The repertoire consists of about 650,000 distinct CDR3 sequences, with around 16% occurring once and the leading ten covering approximately 10%. The sequencing used PBMCs from blood, collected about 13 days after vaccination. These receptors all come from a man aged 50 or older who received an inactivated influenza vaccine.

There are a few counts of this clonotype. The rearrangement uses TRBV20-1 and TRBJ1-4, with D hard to call. The CDR3 totals 14 residues. The V gene's germline CDR1 is DFQATT and CDR2 SNEGSKA (reference sequence). V dropped 0 bases and J dropped 7 bases, with 12 bases sitting between them. Here the CDR3 reads CSARDWRDGEKLFF. As DNA, the CDR3 is TGCAGTGCTAGAGATTGGCGGGATGGTGAAAAACTGTTTTTT.

The chain is built from TRBV5-6 and TRBJ2-5; possibly TRBD1 for D (5 bases). V was clipped by 3 bases and J by 0 bases, with 9 bases between them. This CDR3 region has 14 residues. Germline V CDR1 and CDR2: SGHDT, YYEEEE. The CDR3 DNA reads TGTGCCAGCAGCTCTCCAGGGCACCAAGAGACCCAGTACTTC. It translates to CASSSPGHQETQYF.

This chain connects TRBV12-3 or TRBV12-4 to TRBJ2-3; TRBD2 matches 10 bases. This CDR3 is built from 15 residues. The V and J ends lost 6 bases and 4 bases, in that order; junction bases with no gene match: 7. CDR3 amino acids: CASRMGLARADTQYF. In DNA form, the CDR3 reads TGTGCCAGCAGGATGGGACTAGCGCGCGCAGATACGCAGTATTTT.

This clonotype was seen only a few times. The chain uses TRBV6-5 and TRBJ2-7, with 11 bases lining up with TRBD1. The germline gives CDR1 MNHEY, CDR2 SVGAGI. Unmatched junction bases numbered 10, after V lost 4 bases and J lost 5 bases. This CDR3 has 16 amino acids. CDR3 nucleotides: TGTGCCAGCAGTTGGACCGGGACAGGGGGTTCGGACGAGCAGTACTTC. Amino acid sequence: CASSWTGTGGSDEQYF.

This clonotype came up a few times. The rearrangement joins TRBV20-1 to TRBJ1-1, with TRBD1 identical over 7 bases. Germline lookup yields CDR1 DFQATT and CDR2 SNEGSKA (reference sequence). The CDR3 has 14 residues. Trimming removed 3 bases from V and 5 bases from J; junction bases left unmatched: 9. CDR3 in amino acids: CSAREQGMRTEAFF. The DNA for the CDR3 is TGCAGTGCTAGGGAACAGGGGATGAGGACTGAAGCTTTCTTT.